Sequencing of this T cell receptor (beta chain) was carried out in a study of T cell responses to AZD1222 COVID-19 vaccine. In regard to this clone: Antigen unknown.

Method: immunoSEQ multiplex PCR; TCRdb's copy keeps in-frame clones and lacks some. The sample includes fewer than 180,000 clones, around 90% of them seen just once. The study, taken as a whole, reports: At 160-218 and 743-854, vaccine-associated CD4 TCRs were dominant, and they spanned spike. It was only after the peak T cell response that any repertoires were sampled. As reported, nearly half of all spike-specific TCRs target variant regions that are unmutated.

Germline-derived CDR1 and CDR2 are MNHNS and SASEGT. The CDR3 runs to 15 residues. J was trimmed by 6 bases and V by 2 bases; bases with no gene match: 8. The chain links TRBV6-1 to TRBJ1-1; 8 positions match TRBD1. Sequences were derived from peripheral blood, sampled 28 days after the second AZD1222 dose. The origin of this receptor is an adult who received the AZD1222 COVID-19 vaccine. The CDR3 is CASSERFGQGPEAFF. As DNA, the CDR3 is TGTGCCAGCAGTGAAAGGTTCGGACAGGGCCCTGAAGCTTTCTTT.